These 32 T cell receptor beta chains originate from one sample sequenced in a study of cytomegalovirus exposure and HLA in healthy donors. The assay was immunoSEQ multiplex PCR, and TCRdb's table has in-frame clones only and misses some. The table shows tens of thousands of clones, with 88% occurring only once. Input material: PBMCs. These receptors all come from a woman aged 25-40 years in good health and CMV-seronegative.

J is TRBJ1-5 and V is TRBV25-1, with TRBD1 identical over 9 bases. The V segment lost 6 bases and the J segment 6 bases; nucleotides outside the gene matches: 6. The CDR3 sequence is 14 residues long. Germline lookup yields CDR1 MGHDK and CDR2 SYGVNS. CDR3 loop: CASRGGQGRQPQHF. The CDR3 DNA reads TGTGCCAGCAGGGGGGGACAGGGACGTCAGCCCCAGCATTTT.

This clone was detected only a few times. This chain joins TRBV12-5 and TRBJ1-2, with D possibly being TRBD1 (6 bases). The CDR3 is made up of 13 amino acids. V lost 3 bases, J lost 6 bases, and 11 bases lay in between. The germline V gene encodes CDR1 LGHNT and CDR2 FRNRAP. CDR3 residues: CASGLTGKDGYTF. The CDR3 DNA reads as TGTGCTAGTGGTTTAACAGGGAAGGATGGCTACACCTTC.

The chain recombines TRBV9 with TRBJ1-5; 8 bases align to TRBD1. The CDR3 consists of 13 residues. V gave up 7 bases and J gave up 4 bases; unmatched junction bases: 4. CDR1 is SGDLS and CDR2 is YYNGEE in the germline V gene. This chain's CDR3 is CASGRTGNQPQHF. The CDR3, as DNA: TGTGCCAGCGGCCGGACAGGGAATCAGCCCCAGCATTTT. Complete variable domain (other parts from reference TRBV9 and TRBJ1-5): DSGVTQTPKHLITATGQRVTLRCSPRSGDLSVYWYQQSLDQGLQFLIQYYNGEERAKGNILERFSAQQFPDLHSELNLSSLELGDSALYFCASGRTGNQPQHFGDGTRLSIL.

The V gene is TRBV7-9, the J gene TRBJ2-6, with 8 bases that match TRBD2. The V gene end was trimmed by 4 bases and the J gene end by 0 bases; junction bases not matched to a gene: 11. This CDR3 has 19 residues. The V gene's germline CDR1 is SEHNR and CDR2 FQNEAQ (reference sequence). This CDR3 is CASSSPGGTRFSGANVLTF. Written as DNA, the CDR3 is TGTGCCAGCAGCTCGCCGGGAGGGACACGGTTCTCTGGGGCCAACGTCCTGACTTTC. The full variable domain, in which reference TRBV7-9 and TRBJ2-6 provide the parts outside the CDR3, is DTGVSQNPRHKITKRGQNVTFRCDPISEHNRLYWYRQTLGQGPEFLTYFQNEAQLEKSRLLSDRFSAERPKGSFSTLEIQRTEQGDSAMYLCASSSPGGTRFSGANVLTFGAGSRLTVL.

This clone was observed a few times. The CDR3: CASSLIGQGATEQFF. DNA of the CDR3: TGCGCCAGCAGCCTTATAGGACAGGGGGCGACTGAGCAGTTCTTC. The V gene is TRBV4-1, the J gene TRBJ2-1; 11 nucleotides match TRBD1. Germline-derived CDR1 and CDR2 are MGHRA and YSYEKL. With 4 bases clipped from V and 9 bases from J, the junction kept 8 bases outside the gene matches. The CDR3 sequence is 15 residues long.

The chain has TRBV7-2 and TRBJ2-7; D unresolved. V dropped 1 base and J dropped 0 bases, with 7 bases sitting between them. The CDR3 length is 14 residues. Germline CDR1 reads SGHTA; CDR2 reads FQGNSA. The CDR3 DNA reads TGTGCCAGCAGCTTAGGGCCAGGCTCCTACGAGCAGTACTTC. Residues: CASSLGPGSYEQYF.

The genes are TRBV15 and TRBJ2-7, with no clear D. V was shortened by 6 bases and J by 0 bases, with 12 bases between the two germline ends. Germline V gives CDR1 LNHNV, CDR2 YYDKDF (reference sequence). This CDR3 has 14 residues. CDR3 in amino acids: CATSPERVSYEQYF. The CDR3 DNA is TGTGCCACCAGTCCAGAACGGGTCTCCTACGAGCAGTACTTC.

J is TRBJ1-2 and V is TRBV28; 8 bases match TRBD1. V was pared by 5 bases and J by 5 bases, with 4 bases of the junction left unmatched. The CDR3 consists of 13 residues. Germline V gene lookup returns CDR1 MDHEN and CDR2 SYDVKM. CDR3 loop: CASSTWTGYGYTF. CDR3 bases: TGTGCCAGCAGTACCTGGACAGGGTATGGCTACACCTTC.

This clone appeared a few times. The chain links TRBV7-6 to TRBJ2-7; D might be TRBD1 (5 bases). Germline V CDR1 and CDR2: SGHVS, FNYEAQ. V was shortened by 4 bases and J by 3 bases, with 19 bases between the two germline ends. This CDR3 has 16 amino acids. The CDR3 bases are TGTGCCAGCAGCTCAGCTCGACAGTCGATAGACTACGAGCAGTACTTC. This encodes CASSSARQSIDYEQYF.

The chain employs TRBV5-6 and TRBJ1-5, with D tentatively TRBD1 (6 bases). Looked up from germline, CDR1 is SGHDT and CDR2 is YYEEEE. Trimming took off 1 base at V and 5 bases at J, with 13 bases between the two ends. The CDR3 length is 15 residues. DNA of the CDR3: TGTGCCAGCAGCTTGTTTTCAGGGGTAGATCAGCCCCAGCATTTT. Its protein product is CASSLFSGVDQPQHF.

CDR3 residues: CAIKRQRDSNEQFF. CDR3 coding DNA: TGTGCCATCAAGAGGCAGCGGGACTCCAATGAGCAGTTCTTC. The rearrangement uses TRBV10-3 and TRBJ2-1; 7 nucleotides align to TRBD2. In germline, CDR1 is ENHRY, CDR2 SYGVKD. J lost 6 bases, V lost 7 bases, and 9 bases had no gene match. The CDR3 extends over 14 amino acids.

The chain employs TRBV28 and TRBJ1-1, with 10 bases lining up with TRBD1. V lost 1 base and J lost 3; bases outside the gene matches: 11. CDR1 and CDR2 from the germline V gene are MDHEN and SYDVKM. This CDR3 comprises 18 residues. As DNA, the CDR3 is TGTGCCAGCAGTTTATACGTGGGGGACAGGGGCAGGGACACTGAAGCTTTCTTT. Residues: CASSLYVGDRGRDTEAFF.

This chain joins TRBV28 and TRBJ1-2; D gene uncertain. The germline V and J ends were trimmed by 4 bases and 7 bases, with 7 bases remaining between them. Germline V lookup: CDR1 MDHEN, CDR2 SYDVKM. This CDR3 spans 11 amino acids. This CDR3 reads CASSSSFGYTF. The CDR3 DNA reads TGTGCCAGCAGTTCGAGTTTTGGCTACACCTTC.

The J gene is TRBJ1-1, the V gene TRBV6-5; a weak D match, TRBD1 (5 bases). The germline CDR1 and CDR2 sequences are MNHEY and SVGAGI. The CDR3 sequence is 13 residues long. The V end was cut by 6 bases, the J end by 6 bases, with 14 bases between. The CDR3 sequence is CASRTGGKAEAFF. DNA of the CDR3: TGTGCCAGCAGAACGGGGGGGAAGGCTGAAGCTTTCTTT.

J is TRBJ1-1 and V is TRBV10-2; 9 nucleotides align to TRBD1. The V gene end was trimmed by 6 bases and the J gene end by 1 base; junction bases not matched to a gene: 6. The CDR3 totals 15 residues. The germline V gene has CDR1 WSHSY and CDR2 SAAADI. CDR3 amino acids: CASRGTGRGNTEAFF. CDR3 in DNA: TGCGCCAGCAGAGGGACAGGGAGGGGGAACACTGAAGCTTTCTTT.

The V and J genes are TRBV11-2 and TRBJ2-1; TRBD2 is a possible D gene (5 bases). CDR1 is SGHAT, CDR2 FQNNGV, per germline. This CDR3 spans 18 amino acids. Trimming removed 1 base from V and 3 bases from J, with 19 bases in between. The CDR3 loop is CASSLARASRKVYNEQFF. CDR3 in DNA: TGTGCCAGCAGCTTAGCCCGGGCTAGCAGGAAGGTCTACAATGAGCAGTTCTTC.

The V and J genes are TRBV27 and TRBJ2-7, with D possibly matching TRBD1 (5 bases). The V gene lost 5 bases and the J gene lost 0 bases, with 11 bases spanning the gap. Germline lookup yields CDR1 MNHEY and CDR2 SMNVEV (reference sequence). The CDR3 runs 14 residues. CDR3 sequence: CASSPQGDSYEQYF. DNA for the CDR3: TGTGCCAGCAGTCCTCAGGGTGACTCCTACGAGCAGTACTTC.

The CDR3 coding sequence is TGCGCCAGCAGCCTCCGACCTTCTAGCGGGAGGGACGAGCAGTACTTC. Amino acids: CASSLRPSSGRDEQYF. The rearrangement uses TRBV4-1 and TRBJ2-7, with 12 bases aligning to TRBD2. J lost 5 bases, V lost 4 bases, and 9 bases had no gene match. The V gene's germline CDR1 is MGHRA and CDR2 YSYEKL. This CDR3 contains 16 residues.

The rearrangement joins TRBV5-1 to TRBJ2-5; possible D gene TRBD2, 5 bases. From germline, CDR1 is SGHRS and CDR2 YFSETQ. V was shortened by 6 bases and J by 3 bases, with 21 bases between the two germline ends. CDR3 length: 16 amino acids. The CDR3: CASKEWANLGEETQYF. The CDR3 DNA reads as TGCGCCAGCAAAGAGTGGGCCAACCTCGGGGAAGAGACCCAGTACTTC.

Only a few counts were recorded for this clone. This chain connects TRBV28 to TRBJ2-1; TRBD1 agrees at 8 bases. The CDR3 totals 14 residues. Germline V lookup: CDR1 MDHEN, CDR2 SYDVKM. V trimming: 11 bases; J trimming: 1 base; junction bases outside the gene matches: 7. The CDR3 nucleotides read TGTGCCGCCAGGGGGCCAGGGTCCTACAATGAGCAGTTCTTC. As protein: CAARGPGSYNEQFF.

This clone was observed once. The chain combines TRBV6-5 with TRBJ1-1; D remains unclear. This CDR3 comprises 13 residues. CDR1 MNHEY and CDR2 SVGAGI come from the germline V gene. Trimming left V 0 bases short and J 1 base short, with 3 bases between. The DNA of the CDR3 is TGTGCCAGCAGTTACTCGGCGAACACTGAAGCTTTCTTT. As protein: CASSYSANTEAFF.

This clone has just a few counts. The chain links TRBV7-6 to TRBJ2-7, with 11 positions matching TRBD1. Losses at the gene ends were 5 bases for V and 7 bases for J; bases not matched to a gene: 10. This CDR3 spans 15 amino acids. Per germline, CDR1 SGHVS and CDR2 FNYEAQ. DNA of the CDR3: TGTGCCAGCAGCGCAAGGGACAGGGGGACGGAAGAGCAGTACTTC. Its protein is CASSARDRGTEEQYF.

The chain carries TRBV2 and TRBJ1-1; 8 positions match TRBD1. This CDR3 is 15 amino acids long. The V gene end was trimmed by 6 bases and the J gene end by 6 bases; junction bases not matched to a gene: 12. Looked up from germline, CDR1 is SNHLY and CDR2 is FYNNEI. The CDR3 sequence: CASRETGDGRSEAFF. In DNA, the CDR3 is TGTGCCAGCAGGGAGACAGGGGACGGAAGGTCTGAAGCTTTCTTT.

The gene calls are TRBV10-2 and TRBJ1-1; no firm D call. Germline V lookup: CDR1 WSHSY, CDR2 SAAADI. Trimming took 4 bases from V and 2 from J, leaving 8 bases between them. The CDR3 loop spans 13 amino acids. The CDR3 sequence is CASSAGLNTEAFF. The CDR3 DNA sequence: TGCGCCAGCAGTGCAGGCTTAAACACTGAAGCTTTCTTT.

V and J are TRBV9 and TRBJ2-1, with a tentative D call TRBD2 (6 bases). CDR1 and CDR2 from the germline V gene are SGDLS and YYNGEE. The ends were cut back, 10 bases at V and 9 bases at J, with 20 bases in the middle. CDR3 length: 13 residues. The CDR3 region is CASSSSGRIEQFF. CDR3 nucleotides: TGTGCCTCGTCCTCCTCCGGGAGAATTGAGCAGTTCTTC.

The V gene is TRBV5-6, the J gene TRBJ2-1, with TRBD2 matching over 12 bases. The CDR3 loop spans 16 amino acids. J gave up 5 bases and V 4 bases, and 7 bases lay outside the gene matches. CDR1 and CDR2 (germline): SGHDT, YYEEEE. The CDR3: CASSLLRTSGNNEQFF. DNA for the CDR3: TGTGCCAGCAGCCTCCTACGGACTAGCGGGAACAATGAGCAGTTCTTC.

The chain joins TRBV19 to TRBJ2-3, with 13 bases matching TRBD2. The CDR3 consists of 15 residues. The junction had 5 bases not matched to a gene; V was cut back by 11 bases and J by 0 bases. Germline CDR1 reads LNHDA; CDR2 reads SQIVND (reference sequence). The chain's CDR3 is CASRTSGSSTDTQYF. In DNA, the CDR3 is TGTGCCTCTAGGACTAGCGGGAGTAGCACAGATACGCAGTATTTT.

The chain recombines TRBV28 with TRBJ1-5; D is undetermined. The V end was cut by 7 bases, the J end by 0 bases, with 16 bases between. The CDR3 spans 16 residues. In germline, CDR1 is MDHEN, CDR2 SYDVKM. CDR3 protein: CASTPREGYSNQPQHF. The CDR3, as DNA: TGTGCCAGCACCCCCCGGGAGGGTTATAGCAATCAGCCCCAGCATTTT.

V gene TRBV28 combines with J gene TRBJ1-3; tentatively, D is TRBD1 (6 bases). The V gene lost 6 bases and the J gene lost 4 bases, with 16 bases spanning the gap. The CDR3 is 15 amino acids. CDR1 is MDHEN, CDR2 SYDVKM, per germline. CDR3 coding DNA: TGTGCCAGCAGCCCAGTGGGGGCGCGAGGAAACACCATATATTTT. This encodes CASSPVGARGNTIYF.

The chain links TRBV6-5 to TRBJ1-2; D remains ambiguous. Germline assignment: CDR1 MNHEY and CDR2 SVGAGI. The length of the CDR3 is 13 residues. Trimming shortened V by 7 bases and J by 8 bases, and 17 bases separated the two germline ends. CDR3 in amino acids: CASTKDLRRGYTF. CDR3 in DNA: TGTGCCAGCACCAAGGACTTACGTCGGGGCTACACCTTC.

This rearrangement joins TRBV11-2 to TRBJ2-7; TRBD1 matches 7 bases. V was pared by 5 bases and J by 3 bases, with 10 bases of the junction left unmatched. The CDR3 has 15 amino acids. Germline CDR1 SGHAT, CDR2 FQNNGV. CDR3 loop: CASSPTGTAYYEQYF. CDR3 bases: TGTGCCAGCAGCCCCACCGGGACAGCCTACTACGAGCAGTACTTC.

This chain joins TRBV7-8 and TRBJ1-1; the D is unclear. Germline CDR1 reads SGHVS; CDR2 reads FQNEAQ. V was shortened by 1 base and J by 6 bases, with 18 bases between the two germline ends. This CDR3 comprises 16 residues. As DNA, the CDR3 is TGTGCCAGCAGCTTAGTACGATTTGGAGGTCCATCTGAAGCTTTCTTT. Its translation is CASSLVRFGGPSEAFF.